This TCR beta chain appears in the sequencing data of a study of T cells in Graves' hyperthyroidism and ophthalmopathy. The overall study: Peripheral blood was obtained at initial diagnosis, preceding any treatment. Study-wide results and caveats: Blood held most thyroid clonotypes expanded above 0.001 frequency.

The V gene end was trimmed by 6 bases and the J gene end by 6 bases; junction bases not matched to a gene: 7. The CDR3 is 13 residues long. RNA transcripts gave rise to amplified TCR beta CDR3 regions. HTBI primers were the set used in a first-round RT-PCR of the TCR CDR3. One entry per CDR3 protein, called by TCRdb with MiXCR from the multiplex PCR reads. Among over 300,000 distinct CDR3 sequences, around 13% were seen once, and the ten largest hold approximately 35%. This clonotype came up many times. Its specificity is unknown. V gene TRBV12-3 or TRBV12-4 combines with J gene TRBJ2-7; 8 nucleotides match TRBD2. The origin of this receptor is a middle-aged woman with Graves' ophthalmopathy. Sequenced sample: blood. CDR3 region: CASRVTSGAEQYF. In DNA, the CDR3 is TGTGCCAGCAGGGTAACTAGCGGAGCCGAGCAGTACTTC.